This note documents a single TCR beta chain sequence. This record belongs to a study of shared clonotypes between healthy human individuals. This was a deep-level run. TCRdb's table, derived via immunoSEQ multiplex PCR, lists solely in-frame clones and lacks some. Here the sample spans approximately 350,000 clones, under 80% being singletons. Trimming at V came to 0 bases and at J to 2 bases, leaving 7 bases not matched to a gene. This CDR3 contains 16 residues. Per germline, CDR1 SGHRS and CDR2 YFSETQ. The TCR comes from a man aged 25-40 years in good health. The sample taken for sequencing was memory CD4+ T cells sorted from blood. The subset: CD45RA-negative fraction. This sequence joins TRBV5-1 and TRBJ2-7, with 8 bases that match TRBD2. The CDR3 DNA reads TGCGCCAGCAGCTTGGGGCCAAGCGGGAGCGCCTACGAGCAGTACTTC. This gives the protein CASSLGPSGSAYEQYF. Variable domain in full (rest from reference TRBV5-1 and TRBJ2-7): KAGVTQTPRYLIKTRGQQVTLSCSPISGHRSVSWYQQTPGQGLQFLFEYFSETQRNKGNFPGRFSGRQFSNSRSEMNVSTLELGDSALYLCASSLGPSGSAYEQYFGPGTRLTVT.